Listed below are T cell receptor beta chains from one sample, sequenced in a study of low-dose radiotherapy and immunotherapy resistance in tumors. TCRdb re-called the reads through MiXCR, storing one row per CDR3 protein. The sample records more than 85,000 distinct CDR3 sequences, roughly 9% being singletons. Sequences were derived from PBMCs, sampled before treatment. These receptors were obtained from a male donor with prostate cancer. The CDR3 runs from the conserved cysteine through the conserved F or W. D genes are given only for firm matches. A row's size may be missing; if present it is once, few, many or a size class.

abundance: many
v_gene: TRBV5-1
d_gene: -
j_gene: TRBJ2-1
CDR3nt: TGTGCCAGCAGCTTAGGTAGCTCCTACAATGAGCAGTTCTTC
CDR3aa: CASSLGSSYNEQFF

abundance: few
v_gene: TRBV10-3
d_gene: -
j_gene: TRBJ2-3
CDR3nt: TGTGCCATCACTCGGGAGCCGGGCACAGATACGCAGTATTTT
CDR3aa: CAITREPGTDTQYF

abundance: many
v_gene: TRBV18
d_gene: -
j_gene: TRBJ2-7
CDR3nt: TGTGCCAGCTCACCACTTTCCAGGGTCCACGAGCAGTACTTC
CDR3aa: CASSPLSRVHEQYF

abundance: -
v_gene: TRBV20-1
d_gene: -
j_gene: TRBJ1-1
CDR3nt: TGCAGTGCTCCTACTCCCGGATCGATGAACACTGAAGCTTTCTTT
CDR3aa: CSAPTPGSMNTEAFF

abundance: many
v_gene: TRBV20-1
d_gene: TRBD1
j_gene: TRBJ2-2
CDR3nt: TGCAGTGCTACTTATACAGGGGCCACCGGGGAGCTGTTTTTT
CDR3aa: CSATYTGATGELFF

abundance: -
v_gene: TRBV20-1
d_gene: TRBD2
j_gene: TRBJ2-3
CDR3nt: TGCAGCGTGACGGGAGGTGGTCCAGATACGCAGTATTTT
CDR3aa: CSVTGGGPDTQYF

abundance: many
v_gene: TRBV29-1
d_gene: -
j_gene: TRBJ2-1
CDR3nt: TGCAGCGTTAAGGGGGGCAATGAGCAGTTCTTC
CDR3aa: CSVKGGNEQFF

abundance: many
v_gene: TRBV9
d_gene: TRBD2
j_gene: TRBJ2-5
CDR3nt: TGTGCCAGCAGCGTAACGAGCGGGGAAAGGGAGACCCAGTACTTC
CDR3aa: CASSVTSGERETQYF

abundance: many
v_gene: TRBV9
d_gene: TRBD2
j_gene: TRBJ2-3
CDR3nt: TGTGCCAGCGGAACTAGCGGGAGTAGGGATACGCAGTATTTT
CDR3aa: CASGTSGSRDTQYF

abundance: many
v_gene: TRBV20-1
d_gene: -
j_gene: TRBJ1-5
CDR3nt: TGCAGTGCTAGCCAAGATCCTAATCAGCCCCAGCATTTT
CDR3aa: CSASQDPNQPQHF

abundance: many
v_gene: TRBV7-2
d_gene: -
j_gene: TRBJ1-2
CDR3nt: TGTGCCAGCAGGACTGGTAACTATGGCTACACCTTC
CDR3aa: CASRTGNYGYTF

abundance: many
v_gene: TRBV29-1
d_gene: -
j_gene: TRBJ2-7
CDR3nt: TGCAGCGTTGTTTGGCAGGGCTACGAGCAGTACTTC
CDR3aa: CSVVWQGYEQYF

abundance: -
v_gene: TRBV20-1
d_gene: TRBD1
j_gene: TRBJ2-1
CDR3nt: TGCAGTGCTAGAGAGGGGGAGGGGACAGGGGGCTGGAATGAGCAGTTCTTC
CDR3aa: CSAREGEGTGGWNEQFF

abundance: many
v_gene: TRBV4-1
d_gene: -
j_gene: TRBJ1-2
CDR3nt: TGCGCCAGCAGCCTCTCGACGGCGGGGTCGGGGGGCTATGGCTACACCTTC
CDR3aa: CASSLSTAGSGGYGYTF

abundance: many
v_gene: TRBV10-3
d_gene: TRBD1
j_gene: TRBJ2-3
CDR3nt: TGTGCCATCAGTACAGGGGGCGTCACAGATACGCAGTATTTT
CDR3aa: CAISTGGVTDTQYF

abundance: many
v_gene: TRBV28
d_gene: -
j_gene: TRBJ1-4
CDR3nt: TGTGCCAGCAGGGAACCTCTAGGGCTCAATGAAAAACTGTTTTTT
CDR3aa: CASREPLGLNEKLFF

abundance: many
v_gene: TRBV28
d_gene: -
j_gene: TRBJ1-2
CDR3nt: TGTGCCAGCAGTTTTTATAGTGGCTACACCTTC
CDR3aa: CASSFYSGYTF

abundance: many
v_gene: TRBV7-2
d_gene: -
j_gene: TRBJ2-6
CDR3nt: TGTGCCAGCAGCCCGAACTCTGGGGCCAACGTCCTGACTTTC
CDR3aa: CASSPNSGANVLTF

abundance: many
v_gene: TRBV20-1
d_gene: -
j_gene: TRBJ1-5
CDR3nt: TGCAGTGCGATTCTTCAGGGCCAGCCCCAGCATTTT
CDR3aa: CSAILQGQPQHF

abundance: many
v_gene: TRBV30
d_gene: TRBD2
j_gene: TRBJ2-1
CDR3nt: TGTGCCTGGAGTCGCAAGGGCGGGAGAAGGGGAGAGCAGTTCTTC
CDR3aa: CAWSRKGGRRGEQFF